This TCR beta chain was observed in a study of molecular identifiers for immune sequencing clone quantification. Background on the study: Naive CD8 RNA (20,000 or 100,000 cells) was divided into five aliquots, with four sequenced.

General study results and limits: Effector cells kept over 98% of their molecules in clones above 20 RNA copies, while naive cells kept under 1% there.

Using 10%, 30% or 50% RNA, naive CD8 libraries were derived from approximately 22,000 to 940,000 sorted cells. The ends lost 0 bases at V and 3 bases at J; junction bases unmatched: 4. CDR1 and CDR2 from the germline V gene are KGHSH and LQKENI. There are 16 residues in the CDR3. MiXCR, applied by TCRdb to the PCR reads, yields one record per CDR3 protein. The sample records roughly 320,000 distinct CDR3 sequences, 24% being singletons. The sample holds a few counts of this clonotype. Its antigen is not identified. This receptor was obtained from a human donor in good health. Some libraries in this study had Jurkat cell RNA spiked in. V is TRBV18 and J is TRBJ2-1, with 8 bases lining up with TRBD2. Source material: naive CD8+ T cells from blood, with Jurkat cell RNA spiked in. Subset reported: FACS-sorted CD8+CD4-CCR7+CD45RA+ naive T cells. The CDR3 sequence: CASSPPGAGDYNEQFF. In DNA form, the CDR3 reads TGTGCCAGCTCACCACCTGGAGCGGGGGACTACAATGAGCAGTTCTTC.